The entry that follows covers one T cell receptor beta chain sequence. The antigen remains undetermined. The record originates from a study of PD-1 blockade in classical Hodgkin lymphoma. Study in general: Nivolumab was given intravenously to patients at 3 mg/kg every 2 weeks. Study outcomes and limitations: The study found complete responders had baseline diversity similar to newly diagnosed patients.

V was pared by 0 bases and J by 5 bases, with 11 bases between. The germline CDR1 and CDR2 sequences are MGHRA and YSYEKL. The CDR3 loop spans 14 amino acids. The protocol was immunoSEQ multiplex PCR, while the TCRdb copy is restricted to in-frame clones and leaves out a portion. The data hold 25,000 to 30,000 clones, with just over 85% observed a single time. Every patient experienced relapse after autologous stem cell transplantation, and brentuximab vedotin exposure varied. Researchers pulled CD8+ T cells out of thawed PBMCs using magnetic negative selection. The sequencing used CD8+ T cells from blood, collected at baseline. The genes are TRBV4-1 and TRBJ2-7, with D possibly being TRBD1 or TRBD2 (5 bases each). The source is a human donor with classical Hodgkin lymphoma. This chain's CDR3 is CASSQEGPDDEQYF. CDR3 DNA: TGCGCCAGCAGCCAAGAGGGACCTGACGACGAGCAGTACTTC.